The 19 T cell receptor beta chains listed next were all sequenced from one sample in a study of blood T cell repertoires in COVID-19. Assay: immunoSEQ multiplex PCR; the TCRdb copy retains only in-frame clones and omits some. The sample records over 55,000 clones, almost 85% being singletons. Sequenced: peripheral blood. The receptor set was obtained from a man aged 45-65 years with acute or convalescent COVID-19.

This chain joins TRBV2 and TRBJ2-7; D is unclear. Germline CDR1 reads SNHLY; CDR2 reads FYNNEI. The CDR3 runs 14 residues. V was shortened by 1 base and J by 3 bases, with 10 bases between the two germline ends. The CDR3 sequence is CASSEGAGLYEQYV. The CDR3 DNA sequence: TGTGCCAGCAGTGAAGGGGCAGGCCTCTACGAGCAGTACGTC.

This clone was seen once. The chain recombines TRBV6-5 with TRBJ1-2; D gene ambiguous. Trimming cost V 8 bases and J 6 bases, with 16 bases left between them. The CDR3 loop spans 13 amino acids. Germline assignment: CDR1 MNHEY and CDR2 SVGAGI. This CDR3 reads CASSYWGDDGYTF. CDR3 bases: TGTGCCAGCTCTTATTGGGGAGATGATGGCTACACCTTC.

This clone was counted only a few times. This chain links TRBV13 with TRBJ2-3; 7 nucleotides match TRBD2. Germline trimming cut 0 bases from V and 0 bases from J; bases unmatched to any gene: 9. CDR3 length: 18 residues. Germline V gene data show CDR1 as PRHDT and CDR2 as FYEKMQ (reference sequence). The CDR3 nucleotides are TGTGCCAGCAGCTTAGGCGGCGAGCGGGGTTCTAGCACAGATACGCAGTATTTT. Protein: CASSLGGERGSSTDTQYF.

The V and J genes are TRBV7-3 and TRBJ2-1; D uncertain. V was cut by 2 bases and J by 3 bases, with 11 bases left in between. CDR3 length: 15 residues. Looked up from germline, CDR1 is SGHTA and CDR2 is FQGTGA. This chain's CDR3 is CASSLLGASYNEQFF. CDR3 sequence (DNA): TGTGCCAGCAGCTTACTGGGCGCAAGCTACAATGAGCAGTTCTTC.

The chain joins TRBV5-6 to TRBJ1-5, with TRBD1 matching 7 bases. This CDR3 region has 16 residues. Trimming removed 2 bases from V and 0 bases from J; junction bases left unmatched: 5. CDR1 is SGHDT and CDR2 is YYEEEE in the germline V gene. The CDR3 sequence: CASSFRQGDSNQPQHF. CDR3 bases: TGTGCCAGCAGCTTCCGACAGGGCGATAGCAATCAGCCCCAGCATTTT.

This clone was counted a single time. The chain links TRBV19 to TRBJ2-1, with TRBD1 matching over 8 bases. Germline V gene data show CDR1 as LNHDA and CDR2 as SQIVND (reference sequence). Trimming cost V 2 bases and J 5 bases; bases outside gene matches: 2. The CDR3 length is 14 residues. The CDR3 DNA reads as TGTGCCAGTAGTATACAACAGGGGGACAATGAGCAGTTCTTC. Its translation: CASSIQQGDNEQFF.

The chain joins TRBV6-2 or TRBV6-3 to TRBJ1-1; 8 nucleotides agree with TRBD1. V was pared by 2 bases and J by 5 bases, with 7 bases of the junction left unmatched. The CDR3 consists of 15 residues. CDR1 and CDR2 from the germline V gene are MNHEY and SVGEGT. The CDR3 here is CASSYERTGLTEAFF. CDR3 DNA sequence: TGTGCCAGCAGTTACGAGCGGACAGGGTTGACTGAAGCTTTCTTT.

This rearrangement joins TRBV6-5 to TRBJ1-1; 11 positions match TRBD1. Trimming took 5 bases from V and 4 from J; bases not matched to a gene: 6. CDR1 MNHEY and CDR2 SVGAGI come from the germline V gene. The CDR3 is 15 amino acids. This CDR3 reads CASSRTGGIVTEAFF. Written as DNA, the CDR3 is TGTGCCAGCAGTAGGACAGGGGGCATAGTCACTGAAGCTTTCTTT.

In DNA form, the CDR3 reads TGTGCCAGCAGTAGTATAAGAAGGAGGGAAGCTTTCTTT. As protein: CASSSIRRREAFF. V and J are TRBV11-2 and TRBJ1-1; D call uncertain. The CDR3 totals 13 residues. V was trimmed by 6 bases and J by 8 bases, leaving 16 bases between them. From germline, CDR1 is SGHAT and CDR2 FQNNGV.

The V gene is TRBV28, the J gene TRBJ2-1, with a tentative D call TRBD2 (7 bases). Germline CDR1 is MDHEN and CDR2 is SYDVKM. CDR3 length equals 14 residues. Trimming took off 8 bases at V and 4 bases at J, with 15 bases between the two ends. The CDR3 DNA reads as TGTGCCAGCTGGGGGGGGCCCGCTTACAATGAGCAGTTCTTC. It encodes CASWGGPAYNEQFF.

Of note for this clone: The sample contains more than one DNA sequence encoding this CDR3. This sequence joins TRBV29-1 and TRBJ2-1; D gene ambiguous. Deletions cut 7 bases from V and 8 bases from J, with 12 bases between. The CDR3 is 11 residues long. In germline, CDR1 is SQVTM, CDR2 ANQGSEA. The CDR3 spells CSGTSSDEQFF. The CDR3 coding sequence is TGCAGCGGTACCTCATCGGATGAGCAGTTCTTC.

The rearrangement uses TRBV6-1 and TRBJ2-1; TRBD1 matches 7 bases. CDR3 length equals 19 residues. V gave up 4 bases and J gave up 5 bases; unmatched junction bases: 20. The germline V gene has CDR1 MNHNS and CDR2 SASEGT. This CDR3 is CASSASGGFGTRANNEQFF. The CDR3 DNA sequence: TGTGCCAGCAGTGCGTCAGGGGGATTCGGGACAAGGGCTAACAATGAGCAGTTCTTC.

The V and J genes are TRBV24-1 and TRBJ2-7; TRBD1 is a possible D gene (6 bases). The germline V gene has CDR1 KGHDR and CDR2 SFDVKD. V dropped 2 bases and J dropped 0 bases, with 7 bases sitting between them. The CDR3 is made up of 14 amino acids. CDR3 nucleotides: TGTGCCACCAGTGATTACAGGGACTCCTACGAGCAGTACTTC. It translates to CATSDYRDSYEQYF.

The rearrangement joins TRBV7-8 to TRBJ2-3; 9 nucleotides agree with TRBD2. The CDR3 extends over 15 amino acids. J was trimmed by 1 base and V by 7 bases; bases with no gene match: 6. Looked up from germline, CDR1 is SGHVS and CDR2 is FQNEAQ. This CDR3 reads CASNLASGGTDTQYF. CDR3 DNA: TGTGCCAGCAACCTAGCTAGCGGGGGCACAGATACGCAGTATTTT.

The CDR3 sequence is CASRGTGSNTGELFF. The CDR3 bases are TGTGCCAGTAGAGGGACAGGGTCGAACACCGGGGAGCTGTTTTTT. The chain combines TRBV19 with TRBJ2-2, with 9 bases aligning to TRBD1. V trimming: 6 bases; J trimming: 0 bases; junction bases outside the gene matches: 2. This CDR3 spans 15 amino acids. Germline V gene lookup returns CDR1 LNHDA and CDR2 SQIVND (reference sequence).

The chain carries TRBV7-3 and TRBJ2-1; 10 nucleotides align to TRBD1. V lost 5 bases to trimming and J lost 8 bases; unmatched junction nucleotides: 3. The CDR3 is made up of 13 amino acids. Per the germline V gene, CDR1 is SGHTA and CDR2 is FQGTGA. As DNA, the CDR3 is TGTGCCAGCAGCACGGGACAGGGGTATGAGCAGTTCTTC. It specifies CASSTGQGYEQFF.

J is TRBJ1-2 and V is TRBV11-2; TRBD1 agrees at 8 bases. This CDR3 spans 13 amino acids. CDR1 and CDR2 from the germline V gene are SGHAT and FQNNGV. Trimming removed 5 bases from V and 4 bases from J; junction bases left unmatched: 3. The CDR3 DNA sequence: TGTGCCAGCAGCCGACAGGGGTTCTATGGCTACACCTTC. It yields the protein CASSRQGFYGYTF. Supplemented by reference TRBV11-2 and TRBJ1-2, the full variable domain reads EAGVAQSPRYKIIEKRQSVAFWCNPISGHATLYWYQQILGQGPKLLIQFQNNGVVDDSQLPKDRFSAERLKGVDSTLKIQPAKLEDSAVYLCASSRQGFYGYTFGSGTRLTVV.

This clone has a handful of counts. An end of the junction differs from the germline gene, which may be a read error. The rearrangement uses TRBV20-1 and TRBJ1-1; D is unclear. CDR1 and CDR2 (germline): DFQATT, SNEGSKA (reference sequence). The length of the CDR3 is 11 residues. CDR3 residues: CSALGVPETFF. CDR3 DNA sequence: TGCAGTGCTCTCGGGGTCCCTGAAACTTTCTTT.

Here the CDR3 reads CASSPPADYGYTF. CDR3 nucleotide sequence: TGTGCCAGCTCACCACCGGCGGACTATGGCTACACCTTC. This rearrangement joins TRBV18 to TRBJ1-2; D gene ambiguous. V lost 0 bases and J 3 bases, leaving 5 bases between the germline ends. CDR1 and CDR2 from the germline V gene are KGHSH and LQKENI. The CDR3 loop spans 13 amino acids. Based on the CDR3 plus reference TRBV18 and TRBJ1-2, the full variable domain is NAGVMQNPRHLVRRRGQEARLRCSPMKGHSHVYWYRQLPEEGLKFMVYLQKENIIDESGMPKERFSAEFPKEGPSILRIQQVVRGDSAAYFCASSPPADYGYTFGSGTRLTVV.